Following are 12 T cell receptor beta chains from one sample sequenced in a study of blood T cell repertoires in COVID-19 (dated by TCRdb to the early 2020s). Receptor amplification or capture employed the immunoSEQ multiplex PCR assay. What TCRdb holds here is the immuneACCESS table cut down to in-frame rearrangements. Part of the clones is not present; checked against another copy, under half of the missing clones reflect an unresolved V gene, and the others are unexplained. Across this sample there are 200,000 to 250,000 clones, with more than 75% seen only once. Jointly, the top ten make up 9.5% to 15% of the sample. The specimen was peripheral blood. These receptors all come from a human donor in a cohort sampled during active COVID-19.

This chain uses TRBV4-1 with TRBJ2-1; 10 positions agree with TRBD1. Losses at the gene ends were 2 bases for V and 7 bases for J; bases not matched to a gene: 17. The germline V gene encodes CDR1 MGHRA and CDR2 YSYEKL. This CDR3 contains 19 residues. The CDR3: CASSQFGTGVSEIRNEQFF. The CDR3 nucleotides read TGCGCCAGCAGCCAATTCGGGACAGGGGTGAGTGAAATACGGAATGAGCAGTTCTTC.

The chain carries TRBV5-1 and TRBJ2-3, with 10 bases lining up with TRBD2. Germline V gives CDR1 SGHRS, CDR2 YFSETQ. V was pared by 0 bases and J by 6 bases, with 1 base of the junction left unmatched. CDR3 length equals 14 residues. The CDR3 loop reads CASSLAGLADTQYF. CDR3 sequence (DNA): TGCGCCAGCAGCTTGGCGGGACTAGCGGATACGCAGTATTTT.

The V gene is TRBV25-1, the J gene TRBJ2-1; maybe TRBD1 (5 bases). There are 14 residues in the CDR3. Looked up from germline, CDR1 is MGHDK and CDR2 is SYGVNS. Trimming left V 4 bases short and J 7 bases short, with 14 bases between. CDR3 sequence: CASSGFKGRNEQFF. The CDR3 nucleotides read TGTGCCAGCAGTGGATTTAAGGGGCGGAATGAGCAGTTCTTC. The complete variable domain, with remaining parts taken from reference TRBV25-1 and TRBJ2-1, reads EADIYQTPRYLVIGTGKKITLECSQTMGHDKMYWYQQDPGMELHLIHYSYGVNSTEKGDLSSESTVSRIRTEHFPLTLESARPSHTSQYLCASSGFKGRNEQFFGPGTRLTVL.

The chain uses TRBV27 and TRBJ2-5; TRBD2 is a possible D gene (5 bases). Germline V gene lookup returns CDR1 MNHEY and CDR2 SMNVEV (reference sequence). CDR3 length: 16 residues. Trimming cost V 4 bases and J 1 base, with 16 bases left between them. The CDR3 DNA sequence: TGTGCCAGCAGTTGGTTCCGACTACCGCTCCAAGAGACCCAGTACTTC. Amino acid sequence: CASSWFRLPLQETQYF.

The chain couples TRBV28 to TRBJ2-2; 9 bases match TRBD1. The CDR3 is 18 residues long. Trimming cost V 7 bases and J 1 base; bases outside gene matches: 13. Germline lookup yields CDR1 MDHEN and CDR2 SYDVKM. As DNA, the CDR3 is TGTGCCAGCATCCCCTTAGGGTGGACAGGGGAGAACACCGGGGAGCTGTTTTTT. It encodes CASIPLGWTGENTGELFF.

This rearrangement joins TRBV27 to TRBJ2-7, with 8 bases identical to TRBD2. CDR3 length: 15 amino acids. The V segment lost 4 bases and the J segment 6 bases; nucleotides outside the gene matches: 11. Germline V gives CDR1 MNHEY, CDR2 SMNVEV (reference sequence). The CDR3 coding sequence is TGTGCCAGCAGTTCCCCCCTGGCGGGGGGCGGCGAGCAGTACTTC. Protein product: CASSSPLAGGGEQYF.

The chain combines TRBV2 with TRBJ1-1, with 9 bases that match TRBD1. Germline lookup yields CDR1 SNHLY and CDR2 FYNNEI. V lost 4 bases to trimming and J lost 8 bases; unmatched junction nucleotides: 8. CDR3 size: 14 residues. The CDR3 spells CASSAENRGLEAFF. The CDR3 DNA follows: TGTGCCAGCAGTGCAGAGAACAGGGGGCTAGAAGCTTTCTTT.

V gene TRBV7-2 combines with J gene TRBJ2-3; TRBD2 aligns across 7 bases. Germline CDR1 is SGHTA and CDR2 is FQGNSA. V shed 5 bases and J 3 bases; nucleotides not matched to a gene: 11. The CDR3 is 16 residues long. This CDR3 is CASSPGGGWGTDTQYF. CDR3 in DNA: TGTGCCAGCAGCCCTGGCGGGGGTTGGGGGACAGATACGCAGTATTTT.

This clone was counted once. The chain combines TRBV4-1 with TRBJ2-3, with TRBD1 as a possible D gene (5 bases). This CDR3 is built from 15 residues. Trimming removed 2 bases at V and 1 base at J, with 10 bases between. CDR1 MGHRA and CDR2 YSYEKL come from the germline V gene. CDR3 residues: CASSQRLQGTDTQYF. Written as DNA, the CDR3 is TGCGCCAGCAGCCAACGATTACAGGGCACAGATACGCAGTATTTT.

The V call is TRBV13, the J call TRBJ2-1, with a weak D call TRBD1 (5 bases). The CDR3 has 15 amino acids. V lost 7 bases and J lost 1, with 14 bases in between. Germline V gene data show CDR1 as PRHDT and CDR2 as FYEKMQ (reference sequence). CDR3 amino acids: CASNLKRGSYNEQFF. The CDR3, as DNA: TGTGCCAGCAACCTCAAAAGGGGATCCTACAATGAGCAGTTCTTC. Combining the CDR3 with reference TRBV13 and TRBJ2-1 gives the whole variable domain AAGVIQSPRHLIKEKRETATLKCYPIPRHDTVYWYQQGPGQDPQFLISFYEKMQSDKGSIPDRFSAQQFSDYHSELNMSSLELGDSALYFCASNLKRGSYNEQFFGPGTRLTVL.

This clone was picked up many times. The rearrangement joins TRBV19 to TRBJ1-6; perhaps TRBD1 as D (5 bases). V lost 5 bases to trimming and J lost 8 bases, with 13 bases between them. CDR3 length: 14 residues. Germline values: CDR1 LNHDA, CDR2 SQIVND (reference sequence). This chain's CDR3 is CASSGQGDHSPLHF. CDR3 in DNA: TGTGCCAGTAGTGGGCAGGGCGATCATTCACCCCTCCACTTT.

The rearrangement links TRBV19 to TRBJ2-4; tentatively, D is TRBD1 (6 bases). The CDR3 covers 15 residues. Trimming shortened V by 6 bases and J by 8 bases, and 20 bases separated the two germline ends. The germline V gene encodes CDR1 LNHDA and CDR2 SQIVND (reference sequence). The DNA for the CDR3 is TGTGCCAGTAGCCGAATAGGGGGAGTAAATGACATTCAGTACTTC. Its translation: CASSRIGGVNDIQYF.